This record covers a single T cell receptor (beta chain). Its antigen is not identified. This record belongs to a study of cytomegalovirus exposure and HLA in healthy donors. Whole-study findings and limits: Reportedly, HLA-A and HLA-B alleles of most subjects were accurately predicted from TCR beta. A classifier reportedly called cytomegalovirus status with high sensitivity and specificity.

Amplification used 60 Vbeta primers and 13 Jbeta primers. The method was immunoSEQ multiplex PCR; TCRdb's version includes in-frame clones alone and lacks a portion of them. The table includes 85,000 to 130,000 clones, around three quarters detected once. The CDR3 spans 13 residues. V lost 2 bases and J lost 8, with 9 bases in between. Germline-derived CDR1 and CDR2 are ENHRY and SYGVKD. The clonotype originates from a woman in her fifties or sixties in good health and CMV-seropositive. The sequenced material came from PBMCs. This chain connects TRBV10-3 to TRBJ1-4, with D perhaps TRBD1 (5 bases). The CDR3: CAISEGKGEKLFF. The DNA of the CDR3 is TGTGCCATCAGTGAGGGGAAGGGGGAAAAACTGTTTTTT.